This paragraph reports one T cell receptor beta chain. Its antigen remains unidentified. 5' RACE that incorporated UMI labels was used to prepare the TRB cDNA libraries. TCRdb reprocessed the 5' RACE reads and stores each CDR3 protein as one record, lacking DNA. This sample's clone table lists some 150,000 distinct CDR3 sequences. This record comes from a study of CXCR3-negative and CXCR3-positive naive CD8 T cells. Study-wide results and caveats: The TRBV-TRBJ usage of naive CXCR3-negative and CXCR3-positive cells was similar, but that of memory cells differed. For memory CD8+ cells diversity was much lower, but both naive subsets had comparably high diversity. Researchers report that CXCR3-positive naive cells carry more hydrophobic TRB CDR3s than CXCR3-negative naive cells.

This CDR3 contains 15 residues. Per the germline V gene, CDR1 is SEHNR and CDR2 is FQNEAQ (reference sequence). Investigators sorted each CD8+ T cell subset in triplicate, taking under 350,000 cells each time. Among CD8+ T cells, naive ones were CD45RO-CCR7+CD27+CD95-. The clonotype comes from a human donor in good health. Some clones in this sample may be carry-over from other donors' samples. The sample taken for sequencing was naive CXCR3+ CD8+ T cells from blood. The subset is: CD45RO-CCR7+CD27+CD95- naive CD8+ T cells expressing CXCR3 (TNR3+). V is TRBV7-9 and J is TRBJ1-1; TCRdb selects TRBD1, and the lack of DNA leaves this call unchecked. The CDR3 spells CASSAQEGPGDEAFF.